This T cell receptor (beta chain) was retrieved from a study of cytomegalovirus exposure and HLA in healthy donors. Whole-study context: In an earlier analysis, approximately 120 million unique TCR beta sequences were found from approximately 170 million T cells. Overall study results and limits: In a later analysis, an Asian-associated ancestry cluster reportedly showed fewer N-insertions than the roughly 710-donor mean. Earlier analysis looked at TCR beta V segments, and most were productive about 90% or about 30% of the time. Indistinguishable V segments, including TRBV6-2 and TRBV6-3, were excluded.

On this clone itself: Its antigen is unidentified.

The CDR3 runs to 14 residues. V trimming: 5 bases; J trimming: 4 bases; junction bases outside the gene matches: 6. Germline CDR1 reads MNHNY; CDR2 reads SVGAGI (reference sequence). Amplification used 60 Vbeta primers and 13 Jbeta primers. The repertoire was sequenced with immunoSEQ multiplex PCR; TCRdb's copy has only in-frame clones and lacks some. The sample has about 120,000 clones; 70% to 85% are singletons. The material sequenced was PBMCs. This TCR derives from a woman in her forties or fifties in good health and CMV-seronegative. This chain links TRBV6-6 with TRBJ1-1, with 8 positions matching TRBD1. In DNA form, the CDR3 reads TGTGCCAGCAGTATACAGGGGGAGAGCACTGAAGCTTTCTTT. Encoded protein: CASSIQGESTEAFF.